Below, one T cell receptor (beta chain) is given with its context. Its antigen remains unknown. The entry originates in a study of cytomegalovirus exposure and HLA in healthy donors. Trimming stripped 2 bases from V and 5 bases from J, with 13 bases between. This CDR3 is 14 amino acids long. Germline loops: CDR1 LGHNA, CDR2 YSLEER. Study-level results: CMV serostatus was the sole immune exposure data available. For most TCR sequences rarity was the rule, although some public TCRs occurred in many donors. For TCR beta chains, V- and J-gene trimming was later linked to a missense DCLRE1C variant.

The PCR employed 60 Vbeta primers together with 13 Jbeta primers. Generated by immunoSEQ multiplex PCR, the TCRdb table keeps only in-frame clones and is missing some. The table includes 90,000 or so clones, around three fifths detected once. The TCR originated in a boy younger than 18 in good health and CMV-seropositive. Sequencing was done on a sample of PBMCs. The V call is TRBV4-3, the J call TRBJ2-7, with D perhaps matching TRBD1 (6 bases). The CDR3 spells CASSQPEQGNEQYF. CDR3 DNA: TGCGCCAGCAGCCAACCCGAACAGGGAAACGAGCAGTACTTC.